The clone carrying this T cell receptor beta chain appeared once. The data belong to a study of blood T cell repertoires in COVID-19. Whole-study context: Samples of COVID-19 (acute and convalescent) were obtained from the United States, Italy and Spain. T cells, B-cell-depleted T cells, or PBMCs provided the cDNA or gDNA that served as material.

The V gene lost 3 bases and the J gene lost 1 base, with 10 bases spanning the gap. Germline values: CDR1 LNHDA, CDR2 SQIVND (reference sequence). The length of the CDR3 is 14 residues. The authors' processing: Counts of nucleated cells, estimated from reference gene primer amplification, were obtained. TCRdb's table, derived via immunoSEQ multiplex PCR, lists solely in-frame clones and lacks some. From that table come the V and J calls and clone size; the DNA was used to work out D and trimming. Seen here are approximately 90,000 clones, 85% observed once, and the top ten hold around 39%. This clonotype originated in a man older than 75 with acute or convalescent COVID-19. The material sequenced was peripheral blood. The rearrangement joins TRBV19 to TRBJ2-7; weak D call: TRBD1 (6 bases). The CDR3 DNA is TGTGCCAGTAGTATCATACAGGGATCCTACGAGCAGTACTTC. Translation gives CASSIIQGSYEQYF.